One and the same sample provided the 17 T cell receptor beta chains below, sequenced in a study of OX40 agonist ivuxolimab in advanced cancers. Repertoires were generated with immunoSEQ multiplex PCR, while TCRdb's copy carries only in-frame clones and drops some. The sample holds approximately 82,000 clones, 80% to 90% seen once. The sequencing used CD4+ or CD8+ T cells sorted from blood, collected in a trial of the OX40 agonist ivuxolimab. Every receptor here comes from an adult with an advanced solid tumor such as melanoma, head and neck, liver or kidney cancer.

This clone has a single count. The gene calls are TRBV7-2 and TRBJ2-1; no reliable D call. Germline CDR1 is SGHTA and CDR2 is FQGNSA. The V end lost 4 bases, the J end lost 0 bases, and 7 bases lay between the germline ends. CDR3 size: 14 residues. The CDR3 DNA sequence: TGTGCCAGCAGCTACAGAAGCTCCTACAATGAGCAGTTCTTC. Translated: CASSYRSSYNEQFF. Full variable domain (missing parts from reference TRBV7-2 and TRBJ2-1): GAGVSQSPSNKVTEKGKDVELRCDPISGHTALYWYRQSLGQGLEFLIYFQGNSAPDKSGLPSDRFSAERTGGSVSTLTIQRTQQEDSAVYLCASSYRSSYNEQFFGPGTRLTVL.

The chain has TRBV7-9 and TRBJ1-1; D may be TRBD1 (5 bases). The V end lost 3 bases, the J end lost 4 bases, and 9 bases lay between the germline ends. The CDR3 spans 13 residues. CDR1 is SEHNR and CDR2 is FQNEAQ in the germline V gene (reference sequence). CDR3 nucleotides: TGTGCCAGCAGCTTTATGGGGGGCACTGAAGCTTTCTTT. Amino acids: CASSFMGGTEAFF.

In DNA, the CDR3 is TGTGCCACCAGCAAGATCCGGAGAGCCGACACAGATACGCAGTATTTT. Translation gives CATSKIRRADTDTQYF. The rearrangement joins TRBV21-1 to TRBJ2-3; TRBD2 is taken as the D call from the table, unchecked against the DNA. TRBV21-1 is flagged as a pseudogene. CDR3 length: 16 residues.

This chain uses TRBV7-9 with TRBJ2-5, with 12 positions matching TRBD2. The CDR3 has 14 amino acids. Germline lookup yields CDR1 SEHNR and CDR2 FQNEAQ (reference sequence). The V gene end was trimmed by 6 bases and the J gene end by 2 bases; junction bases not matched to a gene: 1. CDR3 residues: CASRTSGGQETQYF. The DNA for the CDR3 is TGTGCCAGCAGGACTAGCGGGGGTCAAGAGACCCAGTACTTC.

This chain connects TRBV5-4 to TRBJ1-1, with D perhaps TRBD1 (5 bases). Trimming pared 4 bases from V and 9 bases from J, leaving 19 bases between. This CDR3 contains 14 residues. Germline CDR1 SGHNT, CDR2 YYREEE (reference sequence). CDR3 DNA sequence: TGTGCCAGCAGCCCCCGGGGAGGGGAAGTCAAAGCTTTCTTT. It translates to CASSPRGGEVKAFF.

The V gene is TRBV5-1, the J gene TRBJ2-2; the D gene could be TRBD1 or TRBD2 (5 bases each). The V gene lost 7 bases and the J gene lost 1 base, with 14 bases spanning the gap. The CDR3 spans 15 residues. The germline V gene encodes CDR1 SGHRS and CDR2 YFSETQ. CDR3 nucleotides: TGCGCCAGCCGTTCCGGGACCGGGAACACCGGGGAGCTGTTTTTT. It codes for CASRSGTGNTGELFF.

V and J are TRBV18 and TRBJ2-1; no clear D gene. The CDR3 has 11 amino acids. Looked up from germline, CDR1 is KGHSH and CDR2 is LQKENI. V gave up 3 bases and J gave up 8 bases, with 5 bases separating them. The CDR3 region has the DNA TGTGCCAGCTCACCTCTTGATGAGCAGTTCTTC. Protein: CASSPLDEQFF. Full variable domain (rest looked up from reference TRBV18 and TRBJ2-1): NAGVMQNPRHLVRRRGQEARLRCSPMKGHSHVYWYRQLPEEGLKFMVYLQKENIIDESGMPKERFSAEFPKEGPSILRIQQVVRGDSAAYFCASSPLDEQFFGPGTRLTVL.

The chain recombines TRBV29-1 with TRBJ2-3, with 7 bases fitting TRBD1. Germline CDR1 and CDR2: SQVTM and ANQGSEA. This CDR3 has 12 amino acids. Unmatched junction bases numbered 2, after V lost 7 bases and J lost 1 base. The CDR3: CSADRGTDTQYF. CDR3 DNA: TGCAGCGCAGACAGGGGCACAGATACGCAGTATTTT.

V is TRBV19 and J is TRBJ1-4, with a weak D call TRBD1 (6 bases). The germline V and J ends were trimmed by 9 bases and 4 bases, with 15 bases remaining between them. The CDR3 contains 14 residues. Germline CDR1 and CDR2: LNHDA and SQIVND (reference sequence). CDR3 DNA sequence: TGTGCCAGCAAAGGGGGAGAGTTTAATGAAAAACTGTTTTTT. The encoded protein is CASKGGEFNEKLFF.

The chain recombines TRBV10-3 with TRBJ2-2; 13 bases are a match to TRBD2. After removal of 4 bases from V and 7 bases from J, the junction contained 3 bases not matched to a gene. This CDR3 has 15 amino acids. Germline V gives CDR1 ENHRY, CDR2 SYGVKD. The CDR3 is CAISGWTSGSGELFF. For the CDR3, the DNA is TGTGCCATCAGTGGGTGGACTAGCGGGAGCGGGGAGCTGTTTTTT.

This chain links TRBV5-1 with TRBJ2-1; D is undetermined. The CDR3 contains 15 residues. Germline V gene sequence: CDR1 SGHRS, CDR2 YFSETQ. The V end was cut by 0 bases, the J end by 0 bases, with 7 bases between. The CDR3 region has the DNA TGCGCCAGCAGCTTGGGCCCCCGCTCCTACAATGAGCAGTTCTTC. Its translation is CASSLGPRSYNEQFF.

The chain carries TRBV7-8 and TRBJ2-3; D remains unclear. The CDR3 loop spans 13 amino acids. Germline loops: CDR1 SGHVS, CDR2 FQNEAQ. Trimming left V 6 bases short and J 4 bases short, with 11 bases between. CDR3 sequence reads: CASSLPRPDTQYF. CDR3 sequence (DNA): TGTGCCAGCAGTCTCCCGAGACCAGATACGCAGTATTTT.

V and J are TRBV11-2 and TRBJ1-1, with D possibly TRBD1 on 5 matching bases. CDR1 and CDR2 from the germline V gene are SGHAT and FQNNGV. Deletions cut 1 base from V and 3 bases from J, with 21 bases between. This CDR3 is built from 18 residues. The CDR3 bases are TGTGCCAGCAGCTTAGGGTGGGGCAGCGATCTAGTGGACACTGAAGCTTTCTTT. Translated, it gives CASSLGWGSDLVDTEAFF.

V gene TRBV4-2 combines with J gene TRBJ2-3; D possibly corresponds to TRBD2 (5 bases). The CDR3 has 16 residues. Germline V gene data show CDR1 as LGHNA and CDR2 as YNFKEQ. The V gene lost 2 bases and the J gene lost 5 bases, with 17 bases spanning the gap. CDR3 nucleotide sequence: TGTGCCAGCAGCCAAAGGGAGCGAGATCCCGGAGATACGCAGTATTTT. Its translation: CASSQRERDPGDTQYF.

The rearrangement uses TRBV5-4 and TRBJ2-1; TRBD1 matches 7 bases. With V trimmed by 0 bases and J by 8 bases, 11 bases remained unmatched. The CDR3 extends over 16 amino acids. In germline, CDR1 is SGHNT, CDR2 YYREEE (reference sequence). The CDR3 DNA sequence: TGTGCCAGCAGCTTGGGTAGGGGGCGAAAAGTACATGAGCAGTTCTTC. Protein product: CASSLGRGRKVHEQFF.

The CDR3 spells CASSPGILYEQYF. As DNA, the CDR3 is TGTGCCAGCTCACCGGGGATACTCTACGAGCAGTACTTC. The chain recombines TRBV18 with TRBJ2-7; no definite D call. Between the trimmed V and J ends, which lost 3 bases and 3 bases, there was a span of 9 bases. This CDR3 contains 13 residues. Per the germline V gene, CDR1 is KGHSH and CDR2 is LQKENI.

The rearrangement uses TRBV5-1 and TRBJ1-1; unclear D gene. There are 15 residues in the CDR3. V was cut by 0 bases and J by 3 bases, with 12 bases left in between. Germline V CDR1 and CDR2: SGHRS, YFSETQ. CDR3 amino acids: CASSLAPGSDTEAFF. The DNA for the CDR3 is TGCGCCAGCAGCTTGGCCCCTGGCAGCGACACTGAAGCTTTCTTT. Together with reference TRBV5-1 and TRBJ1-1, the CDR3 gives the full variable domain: KAGVTQTPRYLIKTRGQQVTLSCSPISGHRSVSWYQQTPGQGLQFLFEYFSETQRNKGNFPGRFSGRQFSNSRSEMNVSTLELGDSALYLCASSLAPGSDTEAFFGQGTRLTVV.